These 7 T cell receptor beta chains came from one sample sequenced in a study of T cell changes during pregnancy in multiple sclerosis. Here immunoSEQ multiplex PCR was the method, and the copy in TCRdb shows in-frame clones only, minus some. This table holds just over 20,000 clones, about 87% found once. Specimen: CD8+ T cells from peripheral blood mononuclear cells, collected in the second trimester of pregnancy. The receptors here all came from a female donor in good health, enrolled as a control in a pregnancy study.

The V call is TRBV19, the J call TRBJ1-5; D uncertain. CDR1 is LNHDA, CDR2 SQIVND, per germline (reference sequence). This CDR3 has 13 amino acids. The V end was cut by 5 bases, the J end by 1 base, with 6 bases between. The DNA for the CDR3 is TGTGCCAGTAGTCAGGCCAGCAATCAGCCCCAGCATTTT. Residues: CASSQASNQPQHF.

The genes are TRBV4-3 and TRBJ2-7; D perhaps matches TRBD2 (6 bases). This CDR3 contains 15 residues. Trimming pared 0 bases from V and 2 bases from J, leaving 11 bases between. In germline, CDR1 is LGHNA, CDR2 YSLEER. CDR3 sequence (DNA): TGCGCCAGCAGCCAAGATGGTCCGGGAGCCTACGAGCAGTACTTC. This translates into CASSQDGPGAYEQYF.

V is TRBV4-3 and J is TRBJ2-1; 8 bases fit TRBD1. CDR3 size: 14 residues. The V segment lost 0 bases and the J segment 7 bases; nucleotides outside the gene matches: 2. The germline gives CDR1 LGHNA, CDR2 YSLEER. The chain's CDR3 is CASSQDNRGNEQFF. The CDR3 coding sequence is TGCGCCAGCAGCCAAGATAACAGGGGGAATGAGCAGTTCTTC.

This chain uses TRBV10-2 with TRBJ1-1; no reliable D call. Trimming cost V 3 bases and J 10 bases, with 12 bases left between them. The germline gives CDR1 WSHSY, CDR2 SAAADI. This CDR3 is built from 12 residues. The CDR3 region has the DNA TGCGCCAGCAGTGATGTAACTCGGGGAGCTTTCTTT. This encodes CASSDVTRGAFF.

The V call is TRBV6-4, the J call TRBJ2-3; 8 nucleotides match TRBD2. V gave up 8 bases and J gave up 4 bases; unmatched junction bases: 23. Germline values: CDR1 MRHNA, CDR2 SNTAGT. This CDR3 contains 19 residues. The DNA of the CDR3 is TGTGCCAGCCTCCCTTGGGGACACCCGGGACTAGAAAGTCCAGATACGCAGTATTTT. As protein: CASLPWGHPGLESPDTQYF.

The rearrangement joins TRBV5-6 to TRBJ1-3, with TRBD1 identical over 10 bases. V dropped 4 bases and J dropped 4; count of bases not matched to a gene: 8. The CDR3 consists of 16 residues. The germline V gene has CDR1 SGHDT and CDR2 YYEEEE. The CDR3 loop is CASSLGGQGKGNTIYF. The CDR3 region has the DNA TGTGCCAGCAGCCTTGGGGGACAGGGGAAGGGAAACACCATATATTTT.

This chain links TRBV15 with TRBJ1-1; 10 bases match TRBD1. Losses at the gene ends were 5 bases for V and 5 bases for J; bases not matched to a gene: 11. The V gene's germline CDR1 is LNHNV and CDR2 YYDKDF (reference sequence). The CDR3 loop spans 16 amino acids. The CDR3 DNA is TGTGCCACCAGCCCGAGGGGGGACAGGGGTCTTACTGAAGCTTTCTTT. This codes for CATSPRGDRGLTEAFF.